Reported below is one T cell receptor beta chain. Its cognate antigen is unknown. Graft specimens yielded both intraepithelial and lamina propria lymphocytes. This sample stems from a study of graft-versus-host responses after intestinal transplantation. Study details: Each patient got anti-thymocyte globulin induction, then tacrolimus and steroids for three to four years. Study-wide findings and caveats: GvH clonotypes were identified within recipient marrow, with a subset emerging first in ileum or blood. Early after transplant, HvG clones declined as circulating GvH clones peaked.

CDR1 is LNHDA and CDR2 is SQIVND in the germline V gene (reference sequence). CDR3 size: 14 residues. V lost 1 base and J 5 bases, leaving 8 bases between the germline ends. Sequenced by immunoSEQ multiplex PCR; TCRdb stores in-frame clones only, minus some. The table has about 20,000 clones, over 65% seen once. This clonotype was sampled from a human patient who received an intestinal transplant, so some T cells may come from the graft donor. The genes are TRBV19 and TRBJ2-2; tentatively, D is TRBD2 (6 bases). Source: ileum tissue, taken roughly three weeks after intestinal transplant. This CDR3 is CASSIVGLTGELFF. The CDR3 bases are TGTGCCAGTAGTATAGTAGGACTAACCGGGGAGCTGTTTTTT.